Sequencing of this TCR beta chain was carried out in a study of shared clonotypes between healthy human individuals (dated by TCRdb to 2020 to 2021). In terms of the full investigation: The cohort comprised a couple of women and a few men aged 18 to 49 years. To increase sequencing depth and limit assay-specific biases, TCR repertoire library preparation and sequencing were carried out by different laboratories using diverse techniques. Leukapheresis yielded between about 0.85 and 10 billion PBMCs per donor. The study deeply sequenced blood TCR repertoires of several healthy adults to estimate repertoire size and the extent of clonotype sharing between individuals.

Using the deep immunoSEQ assay, multiplex PCR amplified TCR CDR3 regions from genomic DNA. Extracted genomic DNA from each cell subset was distributed evenly across all wells of several immunoSEQ 96-well plates, and each plate was treated as a replicate. Each replicate PCR for unsorted PBMC received approximately 0.3 ug genomic DNA, equal to approximately 30,000 T cell genomes. Unsorted PBMC genomic DNA was sequenced across ten immunoSEQ deep assay plates. Purified libraries were measured with a Qubit 3.0 fluorometer, size-checked on a Bioanalyzer 2100, and measured again with the KAPA Library Quantification kit. Every immunoSEQ 96-well plate was sequenced on a dedicated single-read 150-cycle Illumina NextSeq 550 flow cell. The source study handled its data this way. The immunoSEQ output contained only junctional sequences without quality scores, so filtering could not match that applied to full-length reads. To assign V/J genes and CDR3, sequences were annotated using PyIR, a Python wrapper for IgBLAST v1.9, with IMGT germline references. Reads were removed for weak V/J assignments (E-value above 1e-6), missing CDR3, stop codons, out-of-frame junctions, or ambiguous translated residues. V3J clonotypes were defined as sequences sharing the same inferred V gene, J gene, and CDR3 amino acid sequence. Percentage overlap between repertoires was computed as shared unique clonotypes divided by the size of the smaller repertoire. Richness of each repertoire was evaluated using RTK rarefaction, the Chao1 estimator, and Recon v2.1 estimates of unobserved clonotypes. TCRdb re-hosts the immuneACCESS table, in-frame sequences only. Its copies lack some clones; in the studies checked, an unresolved V gene accounts for under half of them, and the cause for the rest is not known. V, J and clone size are those of that table, while D and trimming were read from the DNA. This sample holds 400,000 to 600,000 clones; around 75% were observed only once. Jointly, the top ten make up over 10% of the sample.

Broad study findings and their caveats: Because the study included only a small number of donors, the genetic and exposure-history diversity represented was limited. Sampling was limited to blood, and TCR repertoires in tissue likely differ from TCR repertoires in blood. Pairwise subsampling led to the expectation that sequencing depth would affect the degree of clonotype sharing among donors.

In the case of this clone: No antigen is known for it. No quality values exist for individual bases; no much larger clone is one base distant.

CDR1 is given as SGHTA and CDR2 as FQGNSA, both from the germline V gene. V and J are truncated by 5 bases and 2 bases respectively, leaving an intervening sequence of 9 bases. The CDR3, from cysteine to phenylalanine, totals 13 residues. Only the CDR3 DNA stays, 39 bases, in frame from base 1. The donors were healthy, HIV-negative adults with no recently reported acute infections or vaccinations. Only Caucasian adults living in Nashville, Tennessee, USA were represented among the donors. For unsorted samples, 75 million to 100 million PBMCs were counted and genomic DNA was extracted with the QIAamp DNA Blood Mini kit. After blood collection by leukapheresis, PBMCs were isolated using Ficoll-Histopaque density gradient centrifugation and then cryopreserved in the vapor phase of liquid nitrogen.

The sequencing sample was made of PBMCs. The chain joins TRBV7-2 to TRBJ2-5, with TRBD1 tentatively as D gene (6 bases match). The sequence came from a woman aged 40 to 50 in good health. Some clones in this sample may be carry-over from other donors' samples. The sequence in DNA is TGTGCCAGCAGCCTCGACAGGCAAGAGACCCAGTACTTC. Its translation is CASSLDRQETQYF.